This T cell receptor (beta chain) was identified in a study of blood T cell repertoires in COVID-19. Study summary: The United States, Italy and Spain were the sources of the acute and convalescent COVID-19 samples. T cells, B-cell-depleted T cells, or PBMCs supplied cDNA or gDNA.

Original processing notes: From reference gene primer amplification, estimates of nucleated cell counts were derived. Sequencing used immunoSEQ multiplex PCR; TCRdb keeps in-frame clones, though not all of them. V, J and clone size are those of that table, while D and trimming were read from the DNA. Of about 180,000 clones detected, nearly 80% appear once; the ten largest clones hold more than 25%. The CDR3 has 14 amino acids. Germline V lookup: CDR1 SGDLS, CDR2 YYNGEE. The ends were cut back, 4 bases at V and 7 bases at J, with 12 bases in the middle. The sample taken for sequencing was peripheral blood. The chain employs TRBV9 and TRBJ1-6, with D maybe TRBD1 (6 bases). This clonotype originated in a woman between 70 and 85 years old with acute or convalescent COVID-19. CDR3 loop: CASSWGQFNSPLHF. The CDR3 DNA is TGTGCCAGCAGCTGGGGACAATTCAATTCACCCCTCCACTTT.